This T cell receptor beta chain was identified during a study of cytomegalovirus exposure and HLA in healthy donors. V lost 4 bases to trimming and J lost 4 bases; unmatched junction nucleotides: 4. The CDR3 is 14 amino acids. Germline V CDR1 and CDR2: SGHVS, FQNEAQ. Notes on the study in general: By a later analysis, the bulk of CMV-associated TCR beta chains appeared HLA-restricted. An observed cluster of highly shared sequence variants was recorded as a likely sequencing artifact. Immune exposure was documented only through CMV serostatus.

Vbeta (60) and Jbeta (13) primers were used in the PCR. Only in-frame clones appear in the TCRdb table, and some are missing; sequencing was by immunoSEQ multiplex PCR. The sample includes about 120,000 clones, over 60% of them seen just once. Remarks on this clone: What it binds is unknown.

Source material: PBMCs. This sequence originates from a human donor in good health. The chain links TRBV7-8 to TRBJ1-1; 9 nucleotides agree with TRBD1. The CDR3 is CASSSGTGSTEAFF. DNA for the CDR3: TGTGCCAGCAGCTCCGGGACAGGGAGCACTGAAGCTTTCTTT. Full variable domain (rest looked up from reference TRBV7-8 and TRBJ1-1): GAGVSQSPRYKVAKRGQDVALRCDPISGHVSLFWYQQALGQGPEFLTYFQNEAQLDKSGLPSDRFFAERPEGSVSTLKIQRTQQEDSAVYLCASSSGTGSTEAFFGQGTRLTVV.